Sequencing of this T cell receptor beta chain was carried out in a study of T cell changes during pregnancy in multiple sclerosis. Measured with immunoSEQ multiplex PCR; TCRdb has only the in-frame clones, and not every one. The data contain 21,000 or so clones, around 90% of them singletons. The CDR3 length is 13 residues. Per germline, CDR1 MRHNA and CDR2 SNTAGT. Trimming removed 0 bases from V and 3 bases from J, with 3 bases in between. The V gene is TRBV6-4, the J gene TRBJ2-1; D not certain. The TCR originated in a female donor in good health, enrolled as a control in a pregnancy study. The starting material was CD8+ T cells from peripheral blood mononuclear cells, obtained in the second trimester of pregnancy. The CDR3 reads CASSDSSYNEQFF. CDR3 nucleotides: TGTGCCAGCAGTGACTCTAGCTACAATGAGCAGTTCTTC.